This T cell receptor (beta chain) was found in a study of T cell repertoires in cytomegalovirus infection. About the study: It was the public TCR beta signatures that indicated both CMV infection and matching HLA type. General observations from the study: The study identified carriers of CMV plus the relevant HLA from cumulative public TCR beta family frequency.

TCRdb passed the reads through MiXCR, listing each CDR3 protein once. The sample shows about 740,000 distinct CDR3 sequences, approximately 40% of them seen only once. This clonotype was seen only a few times. Its antigen is unknown. Trimming pared 6 bases from V and 7 bases from J, leaving 16 bases between. The germline gives CDR1 MGHDK, CDR2 SYGVNS. This CDR3 is built from 14 residues. V is TRBV25-1 and J is TRBJ1-5; tentative D call: TRBD1 (6 bases). The receptor comes from a human donor in good health (CMV status not recorded). Some clones in this sample may be carry-over from other donors' samples. Sequenced sample: PBMCs. The CDR3 DNA reads TGTGCCAGCAGCCCGACAGGCCTTGGGCAGCCCCAGCATTTT. Translating it yields CASSPTGLGQPQHF.